The 29 T cell receptor beta chains reported below all come from one sample, sequenced in a study of identical twins' blood T cells. TCRdb fed the 5' RACE reads into MiXCR, producing one record per CDR3 protein. There are hundreds of thousands of distinct CDR3 sequences in the sample; about 28% occur only once, and 5.5% to 6.5% lies in the top ten. The sample consisted of PBMCs. The origin of the receptors is a woman aged 18-49 years in good health.

This clonotype was detected only a few times. An end of the junction differs from the germline gene, which may be a read error. CDR3 coding DNA: TGTGCCAGCAGCTTAGGGGCAGCTCGGCGTTTT. It is translated as CASSLGAARRF. The rearrangement uses TRBV11-3 and TRBJ1-5, with D hard to call. In germline, CDR1 is SGHNT, CDR2 YENEEA. The CDR3 is 11 residues long.

This clonotype was recorded a few times. The V gene is TRBV2, the J gene TRBJ1-5; weak D call: TRBD1 (5 bases). Germline V gene lookup returns CDR1 SNHLY and CDR2 FYNNEI. The germline V and J ends were trimmed by 4 bases and 2 bases, with 9 bases remaining between them. This CDR3 contains 14 residues. The chain's CDR3 is CASSGGVGNQPQHF. In nucleotides, the CDR3 is TGTGCCAGCAGTGGAGGGGTTGGCAATCAGCCCCAGCATTTT.

The rearrangement links TRBV7-2 to TRBJ1-1; 7 nucleotides align to TRBD1. This CDR3 is 16 amino acids long. Germline values: CDR1 SGHTA, CDR2 FQGNSA. J lost 7 bases, V lost 5 bases, and 16 bases had no gene match. The CDR3 coding sequence is TGTGCCAGCAGCGCGTACCGGGACAGAGTTCGCATTGAAGCTTTCTTT. Protein sequence: CASSAYRDRVRIEAFF.

This clonotype was counted between two and nine times. V and J are TRBV15 and TRBJ1-5, with D tentatively TRBD1 (6 bases). From germline, CDR1 is LNHNV and CDR2 YYDKDF (reference sequence). Trimming shortened V by 1 base and J by 5 bases, and 15 bases separated the two germline ends. CDR3 size: 16 residues. This chain's CDR3 is CATSRVWGAEYQPQHF. In nucleotides, the CDR3 is TGTGCCACCAGCAGAGTCTGGGGGGCTGAGTATCAGCCCCAGCATTTT.

The rearrangement uses TRBV20-1 and TRBJ1-2; the D gene is possibly TRBD1 (5 bases). V was clipped by 5 bases and J by 3 bases, with 16 bases between them. CDR1 and CDR2 from the germline V gene are DFQATT and SNEGSKA (reference sequence). The CDR3 has 14 amino acids. This CDR3 reads CSARLVRGDYGYTF. CDR3 bases: TGCAGTGCTCGCTTGGTTAGGGGTGACTATGGCTACACCTTC.

Ten or more counts support this clonotype. The chain employs TRBV20-1 and TRBJ1-1; D remains unclear. Trimming shortened V by 1 base and J by 5 bases, and 11 bases separated the two germline ends. CDR3 length equals 13 residues. Germline V gene lookup returns CDR1 DFQATT and CDR2 SNEGSKA (reference sequence). The CDR3 DNA follows: TGCAGTGCTAGAGTGGTGAGGCGAACTGAAGCTTTCTTT. Translation gives CSARVVRRTEAFF.

This clonotype was counted only a few times. V usage is TRBV4-1 and J usage is TRBJ2-1; TRBD2 matches 12 bases. This CDR3 is built from 16 residues. Unmatched junction bases numbered 6, after V lost 2 bases and J lost 7 bases. Germline values: CDR1 MGHRA, CDR2 YSYEKL. CDR3 protein: CASSQLWTSGKNEQFF. DNA of the CDR3: TGCGCCAGCAGCCAACTCTGGACTAGCGGGAAAAATGAGCAGTTCTTC.

V usage is TRBV12-3 or TRBV12-4 and J usage is TRBJ1-5, with D tentatively TRBD1 (6 bases). The CDR3 extends over 17 amino acids. Trimming stripped 3 bases from V and 1 base from J, with 16 bases between. CDR3 in DNA: TGTGCCAGCAGTTTTAGGGGGGCGGTTGAGAGCAATCAGCCCCAGCATTTT. Protein sequence: CASSFRGAVESNQPQHF.

This chain links TRBV9 with TRBJ2-3, with 7 bases identical to TRBD2. Germline CDR1 is SGDLS and CDR2 is YYNGEE. Trimming at V came to 0 bases and at J to 5 bases, leaving 6 bases not matched to a gene. The CDR3 length is 15 residues. CDR3: CASSVGGAGVDTQYF. The CDR3 DNA reads as TGTGCCAGCAGCGTAGGCGGGGCGGGAGTAGATACGCAGTATTTT.

The rearrangement uses TRBV6-2 or TRBV6-3 and TRBJ2-1; no definite D call. The length of the CDR3 is 15 residues. Germline values: CDR1 MNHEY, CDR2 SVGEGT. Trimming took off 6 bases at V and 0 bases at J, with 12 bases between the two ends. CDR3 residues: CASRFKRSSYNEQFF. CDR3 coding DNA: TGTGCCAGCAGGTTCAAGAGAAGCTCCTACAATGAGCAGTTCTTC.

The V and J genes are TRBV5-1 and TRBJ1-3; D might be TRBD1 (5 bases). The germline CDR1 and CDR2 sequences are SGHRS and YFSETQ. Trimming removed 3 bases at V and 4 bases at J, with 14 bases between. The CDR3 contains 15 residues. The CDR3 nucleotides read TGCGCCAGCAGCTACGCCGGGACTCTAGGAAACACCATATATTTT. This sequence encodes CASSYAGTLGNTIYF.

This clonotype was picked up a small number of times. J is TRBJ1-5 and V is TRBV29-1; 8 positions agree with TRBD1. V dropped 7 bases and J dropped 1; count of bases not matched to a gene: 6. This CDR3 region has 14 residues. Germline loops: CDR1 SQVTM, CDR2 ANQGSEA. DNA for the CDR3: TGCAGCGACCTACGACAGGGGAGCAATCAGCCCCAGCATTTT. This codes for CSDLRQGSNQPQHF.

The chain is built from TRBV12-3 or TRBV12-4 and TRBJ1-4; D uncertain. The CDR3 has 13 amino acids. Trimming pared 4 bases from V and 4 bases from J, leaving 7 bases between. The CDR3 protein is CASSSQINEKLFF. The CDR3 DNA reads as TGTGCCAGCAGTTCCCAGATTAATGAAAAACTGTTTTTT.

This clonotype showed up just a few times. CDR3 amino acids: CASRGTGQGSYNEQFF. The CDR3 nucleotides are TGTGCCAGCAGGGGGACCGGACAGGGTTCCTACAATGAGCAGTTCTTC. The gene calls are TRBV25-1 and TRBJ2-1, with TRBD1 matching 8 bases. Germline V gene sequence: CDR1 MGHDK, CDR2 SYGVNS. J gave up 1 base and V 6 bases, and 8 bases lay outside the gene matches. The CDR3 has 16 amino acids.

V is TRBV9 and J is TRBJ1-2; 9 nucleotides agree with TRBD1. Germline V CDR1 and CDR2: SGDLS, YYNGEE. V shed 3 bases and J 7 bases; nucleotides not matched to a gene: 16. This CDR3 has 17 residues. The CDR3 DNA follows: TGTGCCAGCAGCGGTACCGGGACAGGGTTTGGATCGGGTGGCTACACCTTC. Translation gives CASSGTGTGFGSGGYTF.

This clonotype was counted only a few times. The chain is built from TRBV7-3 and TRBJ2-1; no clear D. The CDR3 has 12 amino acids. V lost 2 bases, J lost 14 bases, and 13 bases lay in between. Germline V gene sequence: CDR1 SGHTA, CDR2 FQGTGA. The CDR3 loop reads CASSLPPNEKFF. DNA of the CDR3: TGTGCCAGCAGCTTACCCCCGAATGAAAAGTTCTTC.

The count of this clonotype is one. The germline gene is not matched at one end of the junction; a read error may be the cause. The chain joins TRBV4-1 to TRBJ2-2; D is perhaps TRBD1 (6 bases). Germline assignment: CDR1 MGHRA and CDR2 YSYEKL. The CDR3 covers 16 residues. The chain's CDR3 is CASSPPMGANTGELFF. The CDR3 DNA reads TGCGCCAGCAGCCCACCTATGGGGGCGAATACCGGGGAGCTGTTTTTT.

Only a few counts were recorded for this clonotype. V usage is TRBV5-1 and J usage is TRBJ2-1; D might be TRBD2 (6 bases). The CDR3 runs to 14 residues. Germline CDR1 is SGHRS and CDR2 is YFSETQ. With 4 bases removed from V and 6 bases from J, the gap between germline ends came to 14 bases. The CDR3 nucleotides read TGCGCCAGCAGCCCACCGACTAGTGGCAATGAGCAGTTCTTC. This encodes CASSPPTSGNEQFF.

CDR3: CASSLRESYNEQFF. The CDR3 DNA sequence: TGTGCCAGCAGCTTAAGGGAGAGCTACAATGAGCAGTTCTTC. The genes are TRBV7-3 and TRBJ2-1; a weak D match, TRBD2 (5 bases). This CDR3 contains 14 residues. Germline loops: CDR1 SGHTA, CDR2 FQGTGA. V lost 1 base and J 3 bases, leaving 7 bases between the germline ends.

This clonotype was seen a few times. This chain connects TRBV19 to TRBJ1-2; perhaps TRBD1 as D (6 bases). This CDR3 spans 14 amino acids. Trimming removed 6 bases from V and 4 bases from J, with 15 bases in between. Germline CDR1 LNHDA, CDR2 SQIVND (reference sequence). The CDR3 here is CASSAQAGVYGYTF. CDR3 coding DNA: TGTGCCAGTAGCGCTCAGGCAGGGGTCTATGGCTACACCTTC.

J is TRBJ1-1 and V is TRBV20-1; TRBD1 matches at 10 bases. The CDR3 contains 16 residues. Germline V gene sequence: CDR1 DFQATT, CDR2 SNEGSKA (reference sequence). The trim removed 2 bases at V and 6 bases at J, leaving 12 bases unmatched. In DNA form, the CDR3 reads TGCAGTGCTAGAAGGGACAGGGGATACGAGGACGCTGAAGCTTTCTTT. Amino acid sequence: CSARRDRGYEDAEAFF.

This chain uses TRBV10-3 with TRBJ1-5; D remains ambiguous. The CDR3 consists of 14 residues. Trimming took off 4 bases at V and 2 bases at J, with 9 bases between the two ends. Germline CDR1 ENHRY, CDR2 SYGVKD. CDR3 nucleotide sequence: TGTGCCATCAGTGGAGGGCGAGGCAATCAGCCCCAGCATTTT. Encoded protein: CAISGGRGNQPQHF.

Turning to this clonotype: Possible read error: a much larger clone is one base away. The chain uses TRBV20-1 and TRBJ1-1; the D gene is possibly TRBD1 (6 bases). The length of the CDR3 is 12 residues. The germline V gene encodes CDR1 DFQATT and CDR2 SNEGSKA (reference sequence). The CDR3 DNA follows: TGCATTGCTGGCCGCCGGGGGCCAGAAGCTTTCTTT. Its protein is CIAGRRGPEAFF.

This chain links TRBV19 with TRBJ2-3; D not certain. The ends were cut back, 4 bases at V and 1 base at J, with 12 bases in the middle. This CDR3 region has 15 residues. Germline-derived CDR1 and CDR2 are LNHDA and SQIVND (reference sequence). The CDR3: CASSNLGRGTDTQYF. The CDR3 bases are TGTGCCAGTAGTAACCTCGGCCGAGGCACAGATACGCAGTATTTT.

The chain uses TRBV20-1 and TRBJ1-1, with D hard to call. V lost 4 bases, J lost 0 bases, and 6 bases lay in between. CDR3 size: 12 residues. Germline lookup yields CDR1 DFQATT and CDR2 SNEGSKA (reference sequence). DNA for the CDR3: TGCAGTGCTAACGTAATGAACACTGAAGCTTTCTTT. The encoded protein is CSANVMNTEAFF.

The table lists this clonotype with a few counts. The rearrangement joins TRBV5-1 to TRBJ1-6; D gene ambiguous. The germline gives CDR1 SGHRS, CDR2 YFSETQ. V lost 4 bases, J lost 8 bases, and 10 bases lay in between. This CDR3 has 13 residues. CDR3: CASSLRTDSPLHF. The CDR3 nucleotides read TGCGCCAGCAGCCTAAGGACCGATTCACCCCTCCACTTT. The whole variable domain, filled in from reference TRBV5-1 and TRBJ1-6, reads KAGVTQTPRYLIKTRGQQVTLSCSPISGHRSVSWYQQTPGQGLQFLFEYFSETQRNKGNFPGRFSGRQFSNSRSEMNVSTLELGDSALYLCASSLRTDSPLHFGNGTRLTVT.

The chain employs TRBV13 and TRBJ2-1, with 7 bases aligning to TRBD2. V trimming: 4 bases; J trimming: 0 bases; junction bases outside the gene matches: 3. The CDR3 is made up of 15 amino acids. Germline V gene data show CDR1 as PRHDT and CDR2 as FYEKMQ (reference sequence). The CDR3 loop is CASSSSGFSYNEQFF. The DNA of the CDR3 is TGTGCCAGCAGCTCTAGCGGATTCTCCTACAATGAGCAGTTCTTC.

This chain connects TRBV12-3 or TRBV12-4 to TRBJ2-1, with unresolved D. Trimming took off 2 bases at V and 5 bases at J, with 7 bases between the two ends. This CDR3 has 13 amino acids. The CDR3 DNA sequence: TGTGCCAGCAGTTTAACCAAGAACAATGAGCAGTTCTTC. Translation gives CASSLTKNNEQFF.

Note on this clonotype: The junction differs from germline at one of its ends, possibly a read error. V usage is TRBV24-1 and J usage is TRBJ2-2; D uncertain. CDR1 and CDR2 (germline): KGHDR, SFDVKD. The CDR3 consists of 17 residues. Here the CDR3 reads CATGDQRIEPGAGELFF. The CDR3 nucleotides are TGTGCCACCGGTGACCAACGCATAGAACCGGGCGCCGGGGAGCTGTTTTTT.